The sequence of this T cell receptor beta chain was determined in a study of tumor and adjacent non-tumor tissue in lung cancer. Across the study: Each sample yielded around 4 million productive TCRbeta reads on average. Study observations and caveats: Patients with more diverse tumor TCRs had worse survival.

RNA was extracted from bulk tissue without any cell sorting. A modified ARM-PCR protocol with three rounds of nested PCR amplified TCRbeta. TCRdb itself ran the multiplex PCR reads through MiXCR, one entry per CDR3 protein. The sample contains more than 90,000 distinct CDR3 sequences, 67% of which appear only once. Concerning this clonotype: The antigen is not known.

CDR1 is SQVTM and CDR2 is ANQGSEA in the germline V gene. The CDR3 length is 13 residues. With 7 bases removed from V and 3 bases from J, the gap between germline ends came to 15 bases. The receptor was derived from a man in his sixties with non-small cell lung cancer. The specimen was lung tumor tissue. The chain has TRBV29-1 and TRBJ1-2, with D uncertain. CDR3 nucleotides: TGCAGCGCTGAGGGCAGCGCTGACTATGGCTACACCTTC. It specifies CSAEGSADYGYTF.